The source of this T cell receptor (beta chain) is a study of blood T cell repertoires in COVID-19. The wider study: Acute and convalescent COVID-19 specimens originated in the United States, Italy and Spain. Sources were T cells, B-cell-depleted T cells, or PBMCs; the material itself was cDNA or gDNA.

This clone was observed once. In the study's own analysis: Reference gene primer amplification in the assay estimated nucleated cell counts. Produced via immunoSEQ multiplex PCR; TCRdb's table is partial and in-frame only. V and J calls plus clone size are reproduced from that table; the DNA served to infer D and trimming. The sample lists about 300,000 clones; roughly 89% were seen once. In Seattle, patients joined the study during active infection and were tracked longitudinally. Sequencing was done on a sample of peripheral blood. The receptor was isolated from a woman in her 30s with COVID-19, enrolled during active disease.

The CDR3 nucleotides are TGCGCCAGCAGCTCCGAAGTGGGGGCAGGGCCCCAGCATTTT. Amino acid sequence: CASSSEVGAGPQHF. J is TRBJ1-5 and V is TRBV5-1, with D tentatively TRBD1 (6 bases). The germline CDR1 and CDR2 sequences are SGHRS and YFSETQ. With 3 bases removed from V and 9 bases from J, the gap between germline ends came to 16 bases. The CDR3 length is 14 residues.